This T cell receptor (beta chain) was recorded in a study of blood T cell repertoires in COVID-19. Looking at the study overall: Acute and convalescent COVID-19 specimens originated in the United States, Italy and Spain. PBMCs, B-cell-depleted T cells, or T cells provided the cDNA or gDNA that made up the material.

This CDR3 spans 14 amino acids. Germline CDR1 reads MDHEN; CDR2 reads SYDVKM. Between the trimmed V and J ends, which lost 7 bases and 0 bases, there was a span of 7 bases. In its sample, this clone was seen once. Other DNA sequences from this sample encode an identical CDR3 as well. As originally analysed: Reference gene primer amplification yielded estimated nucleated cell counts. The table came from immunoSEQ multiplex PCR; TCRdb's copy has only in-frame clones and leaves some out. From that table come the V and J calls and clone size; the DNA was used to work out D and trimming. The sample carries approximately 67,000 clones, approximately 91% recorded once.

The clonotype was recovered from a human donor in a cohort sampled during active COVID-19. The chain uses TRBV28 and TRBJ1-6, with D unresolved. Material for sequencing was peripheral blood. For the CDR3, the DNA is TGTGCCAGCAAAAGGAGCTCCTATAATTCACCCCTCCACTTT. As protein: CASKRSSYNSPLHF.